Listed below are T cell receptor beta chains from one sample, sequenced in a study of T cells after yellow fever vaccination. From the 5' RACE reads, TCRdb called clonotypes with MiXCR, one entry per CDR3 protein. The sample holds some 500,000 distinct CDR3 sequences; 13% are singletons and the top ten take more than 13%. This material consisted of PBMCs, taken on the day of the yellow fever booster vaccination. The receptors derive from a man aged 25 to 40 who received the YFV17D yellow fever vaccine. Each CDR3 is given with its conserved first and last residue. Fields, in order: V gene, J gene, CDR3 protein.

V: TRBV9
J: TRBJ1-1
CDR3: CASSVNVEVDTEAFF

V: TRBV29-1
J: TRBJ2-7
CDR3: CSAMGLAGAEQYF

V: TRBV11-1
J: TRBJ2-3
CDR3: CASSLDPPGQITDTQYF

V: TRBV30
J: TRBJ2-7
CDR3: CAWSRTWDEQYF

V: TRBV7-2
J: TRBJ2-1
CDR3: CASSYPSGRPDIYNEQFF

V: TRBV7-2
J: TRBJ2-3
CDR3: CASTLGSGTSTDTQYF

V: TRBV7-6
J: TRBJ1-1
CDR3: CASSRKVGGNTEAFF

V: TRBV5-6
J: TRBJ2-5
CDR3: CASSPGLLWTQYF

V: TRBV7-3
J: TRBJ2-3
CDR3: CASGDIADTQYF

V: TRBV20-1
J: TRBJ1-5
CDR3: CSARAPGYSNQPQHF

V: TRBV6-5
J: TRBJ2-3
CDR3: CASRLQGRSTRSTDTQYF

V: TRBV13
J: TRBJ1-1
CDR3: CASSAAPAPFSPEAFF

V: TRBV9
J: TRBJ2-2
CDR3: CASSPDTVTGELFF

V: TRBV29-1
J: TRBJ1-1
CDR3: CSVEVTGGWTEAFF

V: TRBV7-9
J: TRBJ1-4
CDR3: CASSYGDRGNEKLFF

V: TRBV20-1
J: TRBJ2-7
CDR3: CSASPSGRAQTGTYEQYF

V: TRBV6-1
J: TRBJ1-2
CDR3: CASTSSGQIYGYTF

V: TRBV20-1
J: TRBJ1-3
CDR3: CSARDGEGNTIYF

V: TRBV12-3/TRBV12-4
J: TRBJ2-3
CDR3: CASIAATDTQYF

V: TRBV4-3
J: TRBJ2-3
CDR3: CASSPVAGGTDTQYF

V: TRBV10-3
J: TRBJ1-6
CDR3: CAISPSQQGNSPLHF

V: TRBV10-3
J: TRBJ2-5
CDR3: CAIRGRNQETQYF

V: TRBV24-1
J: TRBJ2-2
CDR3: CATSDGGPLNTGELFF

V: TRBV7-2
J: TRBJ1-6
CDR3: CASSPQKAGVGSPLHF

V: TRBV20-1
J: TRBJ2-7
CDR3: CSAKGQGSPYEQYF

V: TRBV7-3
J: TRBJ1-3
CDR3: CASSLNPSGNTIYF

V: TRBV10-2
J: TRBJ2-1
CDR3: CASTPLAGKTTYNEQFF

V: TRBV7-2
J: TRBJ2-5
CDR3: CASSSPPGRGQETQYF

V: TRBV7-9
J: TRBJ1-1
CDR3: CASSLGGGQEAFF

V: TRBV10-3
J: TRBJ2-5
CDR3: CAISSSGVETQYF

V: TRBV20-1
J: TRBJ2-7
CDR3: CSTDPGLGYEQYF

V: TRBV12-3/TRBV12-4
J: TRBJ1-4
CDR3: CASSLGQGNEKLFF

V: TRBV12-3/TRBV12-4
J: TRBJ1-1
CDR3: CASSADSMNTEAFF

V: TRBV7-2
J: TRBJ1-4
CDR3: CASGNNLEKLFF

V: TRBV7-8
J: TRBJ2-5
CDR3: CASSLKGAIGTQYF

V: TRBV6-1
J: TRBJ2-7
CDR3: CASRSGWGRGEQYF

V: TRBV11-2
J: TRBJ2-3
CDR3: CASSPGTSGRDTQYF

V: TRBV7-9
J: TRBJ2-3
CDR3: CASSLGELADTQYF

V: TRBV20-1
J: TRBJ1-3
CDR3: CSARDRIGRTSGNTIYF

V: TRBV4-3
J: TRBJ2-3
CDR3: CASSLLREGGTQYF

V: TRBV12-3/TRBV12-4
J: TRBJ2-2
CDR3: CASSHQVGELFF

V: TRBV2
J: TRBJ1-2
CDR3: CASSEEATGSYGYTF

V: TRBV19
J: TRBJ2-3
CDR3: CASSTAGGPPYTDTQYF

V: TRBV20-1
J: TRBJ2-5
CDR3: CSARGLAFETQYF

V: TRBV20-1
J: TRBJ1-4
CDR3: CSARYRGGEELLFF

V: TRBV7-2
J: TRBJ2-5
CDR3: CASSLEGVATQYF

V: TRBV5-4
J: TRBJ2-5
CDR3: CASSLDRDETQYF

V: TRBV6-2/TRBV6-3
J: TRBJ2-1
CDR3: CASSYQASNEQFF

V: TRBV12-3/TRBV12-4
J: TRBJ2-7
CDR3: CASSSRDRLSYEQYF

V: TRBV5-6
J: TRBJ2-1
CDR3: CASSLFALLAGGEQFF

V: TRBV20-1
J: TRBJ1-2
CDR3: CSAALGAGGYTF